The 27 T cell receptor beta chains listed next were all sequenced from one sample in a study of blood T cell repertoires in COVID-19. Clones were read by immunoSEQ multiplex PCR, and TCRdb kept only the in-frame ones, dropping some. This sample has 190,000 or so clones, with over 75% found just once. The sample consisted of peripheral blood. Receptors originate from a man in his forties with active or convalescent COVID-19.

The chain links TRBV6-6 to TRBJ1-1, with a weak D call TRBD1 (5 bases). In germline, CDR1 is MNHNY, CDR2 SVGAGI (reference sequence). The germline V and J ends were trimmed by 6 bases and 2 bases, with 16 bases remaining between them. This CDR3 contains 15 residues. CDR3 in DNA: TGTGCCAGCAGCCCCTCCTCGGGGGATAACACTGAAGCTTTCTTT. This codes for CASSPSSGDNTEAFF.

The gene calls are TRBV6-5 and TRBJ1-6, with 7 nucleotides matching TRBD1. Germline V CDR1 and CDR2: MNHEY, SVGAGI. V dropped 7 bases and J dropped 8; count of bases not matched to a gene: 8. This CDR3 contains 14 residues. The CDR3: CASILRQGDSPLHF. CDR3 nucleotides: TGTGCCAGCATACTACGGCAGGGGGATTCACCCCTCCACTTT.

The chain uses TRBV28 and TRBJ1-6, with D hard to call. The CDR3 totals 15 residues. V shed 6 bases and J shed 5 bases, with 14 bases lying between them. Germline V gene lookup returns CDR1 MDHEN and CDR2 SYDVKM. The CDR3 protein is CASSATNGDNSPLHF. The CDR3 bases are TGTGCCAGCAGCGCTACCAACGGGGATAATTCACCCCTCCACTTT.

This sequence joins TRBV19 and TRBJ2-6; D may be TRBD2 (5 bases). The CDR3 totals 15 residues. The germline V gene has CDR1 LNHDA and CDR2 SQIVND (reference sequence). The V and J ends lost 8 bases and 0 bases respectively, with 11 bases between them. The CDR3 here is CASRSGGSGANVLTF. CDR3 nucleotide sequence: TGTGCCAGTCGGTCCGGAGGCTCTGGGGCCAACGTCCTGACTTTC.

In this sample, this clone turned up once. J is TRBJ2-2 and V is TRBV19, with 8 bases fitting TRBD1. Germline CDR1 is LNHDA and CDR2 is SQIVND (reference sequence). Trimming removed 6 bases from V and 4 bases from J; junction bases left unmatched: 4. The CDR3 is made up of 14 amino acids. DNA for the CDR3: TGTGCCAGTAGCAACACAGGGGGCACCGGGGAGCTGTTTTTT. It specifies CASSNTGGTGELFF.

This chain connects TRBV2 to TRBJ1-6; D is undetermined. Between the trimmed V and J ends, which lost 5 bases and 7 bases, there was a span of 18 bases. Looked up from germline, CDR1 is SNHLY and CDR2 is FYNNEI. The CDR3 is 16 amino acids. CDR3 in amino acids: CASSFSRTGENSPLHF. The CDR3 DNA is TGTGCCAGCAGTTTTTCTCGGACGGGAGAGAATTCACCCCTCCACTTT.

The V call is TRBV19, the J call TRBJ1-5, with D tentatively TRBD1 (5 bases). CDR3 length: 16 residues. Germline loops: CDR1 LNHDA, CDR2 SQIVND (reference sequence). Trimming removed 1 base at V and 0 bases at J, with 10 bases between. The CDR3 region is CASSIVAGYSNQPQHF. The CDR3 nucleotides read TGTGCCAGTAGTATAGTGGCAGGGTATAGCAATCAGCCCCAGCATTTT.

This clone was detected once. The chain is built from TRBV7-6 and TRBJ2-7; 7 bases map to TRBD1. The V gene end was trimmed by 6 bases and the J gene end by 4 bases; junction bases not matched to a gene: 3. The CDR3 length is 12 residues. The germline V gene has CDR1 SGHVS and CDR2 FNYEAQ. This chain's CDR3 is CASSQTGYEQYF. CDR3 nucleotide sequence: TGTGCCAGCAGTCAGACAGGGTACGAGCAGTACTTC. The whole variable domain, remainder taken from reference TRBV7-6 and TRBJ2-7, is GAGVSQSPRYKVTKRGQDVALRCDPISGHVSLYWYRQALGQGPEFLTYFNYEAQQDKSGLPNDRFSAERPEGSISTLTIQRTEQRDSAMYRCASSQTGYEQYFGPGTRLTVT.

CDR3 region: CASSQGQGAQYF. In DNA, the CDR3 is TGTGCCAGCAGCCAAGGGCAGGGTGCGCAGTATTTT. The chain couples TRBV3-1 (or the pseudogene TRBV3-2) to TRBJ2-3, with D possibly matching TRBD1 (5 bases). CDR3 size: 12 residues. Germline-derived CDR1 and CDR2 are LGHDT and YNNKEL (reference sequence). V lost 1 base and J lost 10, with 9 bases in between.

This CDR3 is CASSQGDGYTF. CDR3 DNA: TGTGCCAGCAGCCAAGGAGATGGCTACACCTTC. This chain uses TRBV4-2 with TRBJ1-2; no clear D. CDR1 and CDR2 (germline): LGHNA, YNFKEQ. This CDR3 is 11 amino acids long. The V and J ends lost 1 base and 6 bases respectively, with 3 bases between them.

The sample holds one count of this clone. The V and J genes are TRBV14 and TRBJ1-1; TRBD1 matches 9 bases. Germline CDR1 is SGHDN and CDR2 is FVKESK. This CDR3 comprises 15 residues. The V and J ends lost 4 bases and 8 bases, in that order; junction bases with no gene match: 11. Written as DNA, the CDR3 is TGTGCCAGCAGCCGCCTTTGGCGGGGACAGGGAGAAGCTTTCTTT. Residues: CASSRLWRGQGEAFF.

As for this clone: A read error may account for a junction end that differs from germline. This chain connects TRBV28 to TRBJ1-1, with 7 bases aligning to TRBD1. The germline gives CDR1 MDHEN, CDR2 SYDVKM. The CDR3 is made up of 16 amino acids. The CDR3 nucleotides read TGTGCCAGCAGTTCCCCGACAGGGCGGGGGGACACTGAAGCTTTCTTC. Protein sequence: CASSSPTGRGDTEAFF.

The chain carries TRBV5-1 and TRBJ1-2; D is unclear. Trimming left V 4 bases short and J 7 bases short, with 17 bases between. The CDR3 extends over 14 amino acids. Germline V lookup: CDR1 SGHRS, CDR2 YFSETQ. This CDR3 reads CASSQDLKLAGYTF. DNA of the CDR3: TGCGCCAGCAGCCAAGACTTGAAGTTGGCTGGCTACACCTTC. Together with reference TRBV5-1 and TRBJ1-2, the CDR3 gives the full variable domain: KAGVTQTPRYLIKTRGQQVTLSCSPISGHRSVSWYQQTPGQGLQFLFEYFSETQRNKGNFPGRFSGRQFSNSRSEMNVSTLELGDSALYLCASSQDLKLAGYTFGSGTRLTVV.

This sequence joins TRBV27 and TRBJ1-5; D is unclear. The ends were cut back, 4 bases at V and 7 bases at J, with 11 bases in the middle. The CDR3 covers 13 residues. Germline CDR1 MNHEY, CDR2 SMNVEV (reference sequence). The CDR3 loop reads CASSWSRVQPQHF. CDR3 in DNA: TGTGCCAGCAGTTGGTCGAGGGTGCAGCCCCAGCATTTT.

The V gene is TRBV6-5, the J gene TRBJ2-3; D uncertain. Germline loops: CDR1 MNHEY, CDR2 SVGAGI. The length of the CDR3 is 11 residues. V lost 0 bases to trimming and J lost 9 bases, with 4 bases between them. The CDR3 here is CASSYSGTQYF. The CDR3 nucleotides are TGTGCCAGCAGTTACTCCGGGACGCAGTATTTT.

J is TRBJ2-1 and V is TRBV5-1; D perhaps matches TRBD2 (6 bases). This CDR3 comprises 19 residues. CDR1 and CDR2 from the germline V gene are SGHRS and YFSETQ. V was cut by 1 base and J by 0 bases, with 20 bases left in between. The CDR3 region has the DNA TGCGCCAGCAGCTTGCCAAGTCCTAATGGGACTCGCTCCTACAATGAGCAGTTCTTC. Protein: CASSLPSPNGTRSYNEQFF.

The rearrangement uses TRBV7-9 and TRBJ1-3; D unresolved. The germline V and J ends were trimmed by 7 bases and 0 bases, with 10 bases remaining between them. CDR1 SEHNR and CDR2 FQNEAQ come from the germline V gene (reference sequence). This CDR3 is 14 amino acids long. The CDR3, as DNA: TGTGCCAGCAACACCCCGGGCTCTGGAAACACCATATATTTT. Translated: CASNTPGSGNTIYF. The full variable domain, completed using reference TRBV7-9 and TRBJ1-3, is DTGVSQNPRHKITKRGQNVTFRCDPISEHNRLYWYRQTLGQGPEFLTYFQNEAQLEKSRLLSDRFSAERPKGSFSTLEIQRTEQGDSAMYLCASNTPGSGNTIYFGEGSWLTVV.

The chain joins TRBV2 to TRBJ2-7, with TRBD1 matching over 12 bases. The CDR3 is made up of 15 amino acids. Germline V CDR1 and CDR2: SNHLY, FYNNEI. The J segment lost 2 bases and the V segment lost 5 bases, leaving 4 bases of the junction unmatched. CDR3 in amino acids: CASSKGQGATYEQYF. CDR3 DNA: TGTGCCAGCAGTAAGGGACAGGGGGCAACCTACGAGCAGTACTTC. Together with reference TRBV2 and TRBJ2-7, the CDR3 gives the full variable domain: EPEVTQTPSHQVTQMGQEVILRCVPISNHLYFYWYRQILGQKVEFLVSFYNNEISEKSEIFDDQFSVERPDGSNFTLKIRSTKLEDSAMYFCASSKGQGATYEQYFGPGTRLTVT.

The chain combines TRBV4-1 with TRBJ1-1; D remains unclear. Germline CDR1 is MGHRA and CDR2 is YSYEKL. The CDR3 consists of 13 residues. Trimming stripped 2 bases from V and 5 bases from J, with 9 bases between. The CDR3 DNA is TGCGCCAGCAGCCAATTGCGAGGGACTGAAGCTTTCTTT. This encodes CASSQLRGTEAFF.

The J gene is TRBJ2-3, the V gene TRBV6-5, with D unclear. The CDR3 length is 13 residues. The V gene lost 5 bases and the J gene lost 5 bases, with 11 bases spanning the gap. Germline V gene data show CDR1 as MNHEY and CDR2 as SVGAGI. CDR3 in amino acids: CASSPGSLDTQYF. The CDR3 DNA is TGTGCCAGCAGTCCCGGGTCTCTAGATACGCAGTATTTT.

V gene TRBV29-1 combines with J gene TRBJ1-2, with unresolved D. The CDR3 length is 13 residues. Germline V lookup: CDR1 SQVTM, CDR2 ANQGSEA. The V end was cut by 2 bases, the J end by 2 bases, with 9 bases between. The CDR3 sequence: CSVESDFNYGYTF. The CDR3, as DNA: TGCAGCGTTGAATCCGACTTCAACTATGGCTACACCTTC.

V and J are TRBV6-6 and TRBJ1-2; 8 bases agree with TRBD1. Germline V gene lookup returns CDR1 MNHNY and CDR2 SVGAGI (reference sequence). This CDR3 contains 14 residues. V trimming: 7 bases; J trimming: 1 base; junction bases outside the gene matches: 5. CDR3 nucleotide sequence: TGTGCCAGCACCACGACAGGGGATAACTATGGCTACACCTTC. Encoded protein: CASTTTGDNYGYTF.

The chain combines TRBV28 with TRBJ1-4, with D possibly matching TRBD1 (5 bases). Germline lookup yields CDR1 MDHEN and CDR2 SYDVKM. Trimming took off 3 bases at V and 5 bases at J, with 16 bases between the two ends. The CDR3 contains 16 residues. CDR3 in DNA: TGTGCCAGCAGTTTCGCTATGGCTGGGGGGAATGAAAAACTGTTTTTT. As protein: CASSFAMAGGNEKLFF.

The V call is TRBV7-3, the J call TRBJ1-6; D ambiguous. V was shortened by 2 bases and J by 1 base, with 12 bases between the two germline ends. Germline V gene data show CDR1 as SGHTA and CDR2 as FQGTGA. This CDR3 has 17 residues. Here the CDR3 reads CASSLEGAESYNSPLHF. The CDR3 bases are TGTGCCAGCAGCTTAGAGGGAGCCGAGTCCTATAATTCACCCCTCCACTTT.

This chain connects TRBV7-9 to TRBJ1-2; TRBD1 is a possible D gene (5 bases). This CDR3 contains 15 residues. Germline assignment: CDR1 SEHNR and CDR2 FQNEAQ (reference sequence). Trimming removed 0 bases at V and 3 bases at J, with 11 bases between. CDR3 bases: TGTGCCAGCAGCTTAGCACGGGCACAGGACTATGGCTACACCTTC. Translated, it gives CASSLARAQDYGYTF.

This clone appeared many times. CDR3 sequence (DNA): TGTGCCTGGAGTGCTGGGGGCCAGAGCGATAATTCACCCCTCCACTTT. It specifies CAWSAGGQSDNSPLHF. The chain uses TRBV30 and TRBJ1-6; TRBD1 is a possible D gene (6 bases). V was clipped by 1 base and J by 5 bases, with 15 bases between them. Looked up from germline, CDR1 is GTSNPN and CDR2 is SVGIG (reference sequence). This CDR3 is 16 amino acids long.

The chain links TRBV3-1 (or the pseudogene TRBV3-2) to TRBJ2-1, with D unresolved. Germline CDR1 and CDR2: LGHDT and YNNKEL (reference sequence). The CDR3 is 13 residues long. Trimming took 3 bases from V and 7 from J, leaving 10 bases between them. For the CDR3, the DNA is TGTGCCAGCAGCCAGCCACCGAGGAATGAGCAGTTCTTC. Translating it yields CASSQPPRNEQFF.